A single T cell receptor (beta chain) is shown here with its context. Its antigen is undetermined. The record originates from a study of T cells in tuberculosis. Turning to the study itself: This South African cohort compared adolescents with or without latent tuberculosis against adults with active tuberculosis. Study findings and constraints: GMM-specific TCRs were nearer to active tuberculosis alpha repertoires, suggesting expansion.

Produced via immunoSEQ multiplex PCR; TCRdb's table is partial and in-frame only. The sample consists of 25,000 to 35,000 clones, about 95% of them appearing once. CDR3 size: 13 residues. In germline, CDR1 is KGHSH, CDR2 LQKENI. The V and J ends lost 2 bases and 4 bases, in that order; junction bases with no gene match: 2. The specimen was PBMCs. This TCR came from a donor aged 10-29 years with latent tuberculosis or without tuberculosis infection. V is TRBV18 and J is TRBJ2-7; 7 positions agree with TRBD2. The CDR3 spells CASSPASGYEQYF. Here the CDR3 DNA reads TGTGCCAGCTCACCAGCTAGCGGATACGAGCAGTACTTC.